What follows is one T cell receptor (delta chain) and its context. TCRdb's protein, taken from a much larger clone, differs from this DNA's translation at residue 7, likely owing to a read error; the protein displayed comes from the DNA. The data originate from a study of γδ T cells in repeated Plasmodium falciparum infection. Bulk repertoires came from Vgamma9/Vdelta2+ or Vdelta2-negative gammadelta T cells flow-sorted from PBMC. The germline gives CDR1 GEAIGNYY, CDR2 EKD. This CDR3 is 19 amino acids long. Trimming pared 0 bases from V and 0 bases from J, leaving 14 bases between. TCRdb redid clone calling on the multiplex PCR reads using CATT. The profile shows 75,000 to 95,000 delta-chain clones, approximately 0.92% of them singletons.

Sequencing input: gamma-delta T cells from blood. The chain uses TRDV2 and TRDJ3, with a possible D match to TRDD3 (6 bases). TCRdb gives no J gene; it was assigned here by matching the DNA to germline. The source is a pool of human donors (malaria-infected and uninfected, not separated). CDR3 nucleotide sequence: TGTGCCTGTGACACCCTACAGGGGGAGAGCTCCTGGGACACCCGACAGATGTTTTTC. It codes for CACDTLQGESSWDTRQMFF.